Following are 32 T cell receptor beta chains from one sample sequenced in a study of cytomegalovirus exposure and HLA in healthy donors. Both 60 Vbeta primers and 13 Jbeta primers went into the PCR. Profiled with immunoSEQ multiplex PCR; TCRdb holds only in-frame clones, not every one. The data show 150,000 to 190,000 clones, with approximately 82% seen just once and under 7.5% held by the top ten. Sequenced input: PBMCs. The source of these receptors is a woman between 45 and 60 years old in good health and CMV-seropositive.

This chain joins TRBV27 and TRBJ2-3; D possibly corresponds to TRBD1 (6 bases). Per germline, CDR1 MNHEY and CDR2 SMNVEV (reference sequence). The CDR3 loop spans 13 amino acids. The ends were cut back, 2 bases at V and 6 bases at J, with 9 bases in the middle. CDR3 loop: CASSLGGWDTQYF. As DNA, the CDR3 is TGTGCCAGCAGTTTAGGGGGCTGGGATACGCAGTATTTT.

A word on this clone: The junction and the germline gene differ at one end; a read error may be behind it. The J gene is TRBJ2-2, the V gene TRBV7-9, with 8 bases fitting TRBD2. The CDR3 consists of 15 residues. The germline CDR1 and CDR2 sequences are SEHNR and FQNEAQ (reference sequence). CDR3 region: CASSLAGPRAGELFF. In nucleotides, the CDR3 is TGTGCCAGCAGCCTAGCGGGTCCTCGGGCCGGGGAGCTGTTTTTT.

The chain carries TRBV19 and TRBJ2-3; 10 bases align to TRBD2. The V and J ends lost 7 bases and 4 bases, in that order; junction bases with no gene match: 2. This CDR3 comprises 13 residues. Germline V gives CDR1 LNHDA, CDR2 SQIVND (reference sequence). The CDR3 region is CASTGLAADTQYF. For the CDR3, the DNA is TGTGCCAGTACCGGACTAGCGGCAGATACGCAGTATTTT.

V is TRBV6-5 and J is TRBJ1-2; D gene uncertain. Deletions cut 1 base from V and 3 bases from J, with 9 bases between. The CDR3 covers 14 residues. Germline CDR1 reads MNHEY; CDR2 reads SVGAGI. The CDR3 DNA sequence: TGTGCCAGCAGTTACTTCAGGCAGGACTATGGCTACACCTTC. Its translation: CASSYFRQDYGYTF.

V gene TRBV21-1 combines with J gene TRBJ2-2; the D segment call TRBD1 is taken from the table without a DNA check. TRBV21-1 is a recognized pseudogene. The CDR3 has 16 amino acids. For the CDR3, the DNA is TGTGCCAGCAGCAAAGACCACAGGGGGAACACCGGGGAGCTGTTTTTT. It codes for CASSKDHRGNTGELFF.

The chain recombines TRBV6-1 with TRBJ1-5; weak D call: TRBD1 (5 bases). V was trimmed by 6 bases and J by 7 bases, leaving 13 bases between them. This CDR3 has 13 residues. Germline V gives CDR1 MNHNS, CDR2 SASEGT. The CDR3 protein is CASRLTDRQPQHF. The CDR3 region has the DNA TGTGCCAGCAGATTGACAGACCGGCAGCCCCAGCATTTT.

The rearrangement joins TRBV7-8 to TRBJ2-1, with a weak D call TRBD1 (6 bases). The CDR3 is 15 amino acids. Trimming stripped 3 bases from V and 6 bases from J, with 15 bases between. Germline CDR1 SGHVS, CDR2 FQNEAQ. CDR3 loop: CASSLGAGALNEQFF. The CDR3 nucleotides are TGTGCCAGCAGCTTGGGGGCAGGGGCTCTCAATGAGCAGTTCTTC. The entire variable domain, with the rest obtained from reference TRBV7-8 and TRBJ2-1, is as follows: GAGVSQSPRYKVAKRGQDVALRCDPISGHVSLFWYQQALGQGPEFLTYFQNEAQLDKSGLPSDRFFAERPEGSVSTLKIQRTQQEDSAVYLCASSLGAGALNEQFFGPGTRLTVL.

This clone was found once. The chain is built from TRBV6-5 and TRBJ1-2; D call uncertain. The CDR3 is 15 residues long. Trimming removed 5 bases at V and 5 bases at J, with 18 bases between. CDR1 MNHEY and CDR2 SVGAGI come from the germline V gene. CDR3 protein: CASSNTLYSQYGYTF. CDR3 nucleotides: TGTGCCAGCAGTAACACTCTATACAGCCAGTATGGCTACACCTTC.

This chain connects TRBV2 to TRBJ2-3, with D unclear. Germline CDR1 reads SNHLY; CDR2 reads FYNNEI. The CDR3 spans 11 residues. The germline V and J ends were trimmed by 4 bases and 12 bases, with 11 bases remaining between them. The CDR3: CASSGGTVQYF. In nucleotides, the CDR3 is TGTGCCAGCAGTGGTGGCACCGTACAGTATTTT.

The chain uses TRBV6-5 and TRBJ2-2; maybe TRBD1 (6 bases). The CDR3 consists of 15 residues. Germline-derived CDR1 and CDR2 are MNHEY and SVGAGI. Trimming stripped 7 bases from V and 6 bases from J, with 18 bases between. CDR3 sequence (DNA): TGTGCCAGCAATTCCAGATCAGGGGTCCCCGGGGAGCTGTTTTTT. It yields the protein CASNSRSGVPGELFF.

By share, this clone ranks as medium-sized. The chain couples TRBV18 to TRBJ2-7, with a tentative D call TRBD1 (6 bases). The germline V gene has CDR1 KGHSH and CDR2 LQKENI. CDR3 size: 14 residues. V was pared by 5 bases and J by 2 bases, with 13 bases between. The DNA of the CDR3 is TGTGCCAGCTCAGCCTACAGGGTACCCTACGAGCAGTACTTC. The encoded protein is CASSAYRVPYEQYF.

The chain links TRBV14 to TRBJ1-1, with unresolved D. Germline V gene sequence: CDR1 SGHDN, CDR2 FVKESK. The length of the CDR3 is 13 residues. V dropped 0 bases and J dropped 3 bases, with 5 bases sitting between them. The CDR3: CASSQELDTEAFF. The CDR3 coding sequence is TGTGCCAGCAGCCAAGAGTTAGACACTGAAGCTTTCTTT.

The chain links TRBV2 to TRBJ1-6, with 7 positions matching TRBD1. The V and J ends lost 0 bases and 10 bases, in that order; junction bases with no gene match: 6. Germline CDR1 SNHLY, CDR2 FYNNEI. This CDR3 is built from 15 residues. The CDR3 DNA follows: TGTGCCAGCAGTGAAGCGCTTGCCAGGGGGTCACCCCTCCACTTT. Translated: CASSEALARGSPLHF.

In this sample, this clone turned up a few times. The CDR3 sequence: CASSSDRRSPLHF. CDR3 bases: TGTGCCAGCAGCTCGGACAGAAGATCACCCCTCCACTTT. The chain combines TRBV7-2 with TRBJ1-6, with a tentative D call TRBD1 (6 bases). Germline V gene data show CDR1 as SGHTA and CDR2 as FQGNSA. This CDR3 is built from 13 residues. V lost 4 bases to trimming and J lost 10 bases, with 11 bases between them.

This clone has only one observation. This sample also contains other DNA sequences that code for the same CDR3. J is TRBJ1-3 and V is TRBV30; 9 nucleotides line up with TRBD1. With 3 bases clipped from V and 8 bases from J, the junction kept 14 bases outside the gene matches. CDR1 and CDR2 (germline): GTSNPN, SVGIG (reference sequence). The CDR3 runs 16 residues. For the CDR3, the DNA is TGTGCCTGGAGGGGAACAGGGGGCAATCAGAAGGACACCATATATTTT. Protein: CAWRGTGGNQKDTIYF.

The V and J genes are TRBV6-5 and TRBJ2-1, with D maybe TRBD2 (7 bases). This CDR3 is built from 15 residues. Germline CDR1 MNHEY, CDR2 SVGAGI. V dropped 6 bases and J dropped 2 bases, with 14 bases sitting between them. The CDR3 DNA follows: TGTGCCAGCAGCCCCCTAGGGGGGGCCTACAATGAGCAGTTCTTC. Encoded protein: CASSPLGGAYNEQFF.

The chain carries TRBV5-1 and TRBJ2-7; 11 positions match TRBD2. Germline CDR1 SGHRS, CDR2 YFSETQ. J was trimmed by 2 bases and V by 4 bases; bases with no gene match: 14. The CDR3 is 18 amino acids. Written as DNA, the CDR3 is TGCGCCAGCAGCGCAGGTCGACTAGCGGGGAAGGGCGCCTACGAGCAGTACTTC. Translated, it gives CASSAGRLAGKGAYEQYF.

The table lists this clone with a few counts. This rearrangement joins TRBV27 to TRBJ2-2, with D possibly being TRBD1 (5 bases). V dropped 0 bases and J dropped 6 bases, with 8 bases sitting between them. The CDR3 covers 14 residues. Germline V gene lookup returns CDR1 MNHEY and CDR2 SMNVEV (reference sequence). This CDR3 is CASSLSTRAGELFF. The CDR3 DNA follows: TGTGCCAGCAGTTTATCAACCAGGGCCGGGGAGCTGTTTTTT.

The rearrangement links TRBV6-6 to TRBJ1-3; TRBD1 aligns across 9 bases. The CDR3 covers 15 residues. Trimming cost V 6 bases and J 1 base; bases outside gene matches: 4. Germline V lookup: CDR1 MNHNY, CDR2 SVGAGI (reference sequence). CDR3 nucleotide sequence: TGTGCCAGCAGAACCGGGACAGGGTCTGGAAACACCATATATTTT. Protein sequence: CASRTGTGSGNTIYF.

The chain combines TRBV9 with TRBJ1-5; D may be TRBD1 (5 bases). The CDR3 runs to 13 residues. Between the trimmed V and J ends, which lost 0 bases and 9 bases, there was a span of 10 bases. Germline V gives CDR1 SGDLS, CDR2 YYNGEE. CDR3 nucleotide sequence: TGTGCCAGCAGCGTAGGGGACTTGGGGCCCCAGCATTTT. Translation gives CASSVGDLGPQHF.

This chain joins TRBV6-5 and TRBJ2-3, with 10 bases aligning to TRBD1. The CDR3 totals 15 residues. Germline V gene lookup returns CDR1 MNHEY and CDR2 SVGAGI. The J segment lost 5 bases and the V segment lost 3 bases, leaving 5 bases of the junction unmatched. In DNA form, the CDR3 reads TGTGCCAGCAGTTATGGGACAGGGGATTTAGATACGCAGTATTTT. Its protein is CASSYGTGDLDTQYF.

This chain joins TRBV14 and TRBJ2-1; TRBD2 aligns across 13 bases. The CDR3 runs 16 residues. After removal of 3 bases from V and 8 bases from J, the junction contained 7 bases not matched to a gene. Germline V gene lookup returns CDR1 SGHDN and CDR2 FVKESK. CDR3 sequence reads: CASSQEGLAGPYEQFF. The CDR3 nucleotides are TGTGCCAGCAGCCAGGAGGGACTAGCGGGGCCCTATGAGCAGTTCTTC.

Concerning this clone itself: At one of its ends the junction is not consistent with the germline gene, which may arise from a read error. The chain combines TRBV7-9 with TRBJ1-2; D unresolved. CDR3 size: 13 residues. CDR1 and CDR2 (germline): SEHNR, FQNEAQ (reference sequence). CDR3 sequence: CASSLGVAYDYTF. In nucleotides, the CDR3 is TGTGCCAGCAGCTTAGGGGTAGCCTATGACTACACCTTC.

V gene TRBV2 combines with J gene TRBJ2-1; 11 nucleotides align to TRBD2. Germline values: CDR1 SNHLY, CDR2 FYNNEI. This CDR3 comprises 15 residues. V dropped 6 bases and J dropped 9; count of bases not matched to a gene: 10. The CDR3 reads CASRGHSGGAGEQFF. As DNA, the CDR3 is TGTGCCAGCAGAGGCCATAGCGGGGGGGCCGGTGAGCAGTTCTTC.

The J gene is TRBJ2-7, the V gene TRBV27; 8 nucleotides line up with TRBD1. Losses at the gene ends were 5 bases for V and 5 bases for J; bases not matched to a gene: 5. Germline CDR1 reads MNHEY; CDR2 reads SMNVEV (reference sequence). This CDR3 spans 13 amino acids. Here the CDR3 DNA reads TGTGCCAGCAGTCCAGGACAGGGCGACGAGCAGTACTTC. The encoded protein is CASSPGQGDEQYF.

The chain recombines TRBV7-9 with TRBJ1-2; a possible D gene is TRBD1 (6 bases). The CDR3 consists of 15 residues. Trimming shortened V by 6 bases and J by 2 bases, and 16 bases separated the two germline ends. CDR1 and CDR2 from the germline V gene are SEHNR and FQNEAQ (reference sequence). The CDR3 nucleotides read TGTGCCAGCAGACAGGCGACAGGCGCAAACTATGGCTACACCTTC. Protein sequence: CASRQATGANYGYTF.

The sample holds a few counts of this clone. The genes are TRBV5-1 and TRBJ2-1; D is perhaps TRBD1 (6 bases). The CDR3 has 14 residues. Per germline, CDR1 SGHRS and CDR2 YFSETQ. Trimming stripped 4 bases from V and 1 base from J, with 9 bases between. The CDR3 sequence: CASSPTGSYNEQFF. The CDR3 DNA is TGCGCCAGCAGCCCGACAGGATCCTACAATGAGCAGTTCTTC.

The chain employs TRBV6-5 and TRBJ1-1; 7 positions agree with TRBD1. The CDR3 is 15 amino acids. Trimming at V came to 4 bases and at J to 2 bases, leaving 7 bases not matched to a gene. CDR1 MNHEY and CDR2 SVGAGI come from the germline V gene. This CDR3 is CASSFRDSINTEAFF. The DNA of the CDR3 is TGTGCCAGCAGTTTCCGGGACAGTATAAACACTGAAGCTTTCTTT.

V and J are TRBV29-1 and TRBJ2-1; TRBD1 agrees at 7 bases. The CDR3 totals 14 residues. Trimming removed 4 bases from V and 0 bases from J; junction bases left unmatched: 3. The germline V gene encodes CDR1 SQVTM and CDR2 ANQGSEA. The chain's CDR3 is CSVGGGSSYNEQFF. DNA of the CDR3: TGCAGCGTTGGAGGGGGCAGCTCCTACAATGAGCAGTTCTTC.

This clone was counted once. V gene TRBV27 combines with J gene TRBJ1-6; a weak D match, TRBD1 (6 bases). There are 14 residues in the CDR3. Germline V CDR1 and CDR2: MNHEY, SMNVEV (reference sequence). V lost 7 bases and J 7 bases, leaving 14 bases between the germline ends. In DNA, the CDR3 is TGTGCCAGCAAAGAAGGGGGGGCGAATTCACCCCTCCACTTT. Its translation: CASKEGGANSPLHF.

The CDR3 loop reads CASSQDWSSGEQYF. The DNA for the CDR3 is TGCGCCAGCAGCCAAGATTGGTCCTCGGGGGAGCAGTACTTC. V gene TRBV4-3 combines with J gene TRBJ2-7; a weak D match, TRBD2 (5 bases). The CDR3 length is 14 residues. The ends were cut back, 0 bases at V and 7 bases at J, with 13 bases in the middle. CDR1 and CDR2 from the germline V gene are LGHNA and YSLEER.

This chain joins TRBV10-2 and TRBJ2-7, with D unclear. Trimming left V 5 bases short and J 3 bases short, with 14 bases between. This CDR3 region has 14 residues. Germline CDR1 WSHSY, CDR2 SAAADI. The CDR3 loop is CASSPGLTNYEQYF. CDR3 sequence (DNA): TGCGCCAGCAGTCCTGGGCTGACGAACTACGAGCAGTACTTC.